Detailed here is one TCR beta chain. Its cognate antigen is unknown. These data are taken from a study of a mutant IDH1 vaccine in newly diagnosed glioma. On the study more broadly: It was radiotherapy, temozolomide, or both that patients received previously, with most receiving both. Broader study findings: Pseudoprogression seemed unlinked to shifts in top peripheral T cell clonotypes.

Time point in this sample: baseline, week 1 (first vaccination visit). The treatment is: pre-vaccination baseline after standard-of-care therapy. Donor diagnoses consisted of new WHO grade 3 or 4 IDH1-mutant, ATRX-lost astrocytomas. Looked up from germline, CDR1 is SGHRS and CDR2 is YFSETQ. CDR3 length equals 16 residues. V was pared by 4 bases and J by 0 bases, with 8 bases of the junction left unmatched. The method was immunoSEQ multiplex PCR; TCRdb's version includes in-frame clones alone and lacks a portion of them. The table lists some 61,000 clones, around 85% of them singletons, with 2.5% to 3.5% in the top ten.

The sequences come from PBMCs, collected from a glioma patient treated with radiotherapy, temozolomide or both. V gene TRBV5-1 combines with J gene TRBJ1-1, with TRBD1 matching 8 bases. This receptor was obtained from a man aged 30 to 39 with glioma. The CDR3 coding sequence is TGCGCCAGCAGCCTAGGACAGGGCGGCGTGAACACTGAAGCTTTCTTT. Translating gives CASSLGQGGVNTEAFF.